This T cell receptor (beta chain) was found in a study of prognosis after radiotherapy for stage I lung cancer (dated by TCRdb to 2020 to 2023). Background for the entire study: Between early 2018 and early 2019, 20 or so patients with stage I NSCLC were enrolled in Nanjing, China. Ages in the cohort of approximately 13 men and five to seven women ranged from about 50 to 90 years, with a median of 74. In every patient, SBRT was given without any concurrent therapy. About 20% of the 19 patients developed distant metastases after SBRT, at a median of around seven months; the other 15 showed no significant progression. Every patient was deemed medically inoperable, more than ten because of comorbidities and roughly 7 because they refused surgery. Enrolled patients comprised approximately 14 with newly diagnosed primary stage I lung tumors and several with oligometastatic NSCLC after surgical resection of the primary tumor. Peripheral blood TCR beta repertoires were profiled in stage I NSCLC patients before and after stereotactic body radiotherapy, and the study then linked these repertoires to distant failure. The study took one blood sample before SBRT and one after SBRT from each of about 19 patients and sequenced all 40 or so samples. Tumor histology was squamous cell carcinoma in about seven patients and adenocarcinoma in twelve. Image-guided IMRT or VMAT was used to deliver SBRT in 3 to 5 fractions at a biologically effective dose of at least 100 Gy. Overall study results and their limits: None of the reported P values were adjusted for multiple comparisons. Limitations of the study included a small cohort and short follow-up, and the study findings need independent validation. Differences in TRBV and TRBJ usage frequencies by metastasis status were reportedly observed in two V genes at baseline and in 10 or so V and two J genes after SBRT. Post-SBRT Shannon entropy and its change from baseline were lower in patients who developed distant metastases; baseline Shannon entropy was not associated with metastases. Tumor specificity of expanded TCR clones was not determined. After SBRT, the count of unique TCR clones dropped from a median of around 9,300 beforehand to more than 6,000 afterward (Wilcoxon paired P=0.011).

All patients had node-negative disease on CT and PET/CT, and none had a history of other malignancies or prior chemotherapy or radiotherapy. At each of two time points, around 6 milliliters of peripheral venous blood were collected into EDTA tubes. PBMCs were isolated by Ficoll-Paque Plus density-gradient centrifugation. Right after collection, samples were kept at -80 degrees C until analysis. Two rounds of multiplex PCR were performed to amplify the TCR beta CDR3 region from genomic DNA. In the first PCR round, primers specific to each TRBV and TRBJ gene were used, and the primer sequences were filed in Chinese patent CN105087789A. Universal primers were used in the second round of PCR. The Roche High Pure PCR Template Preparation Kit was used to extract genomic DNA from frozen PBMCs. The libraries underwent paired-end sequencing with 151 bp reads on an Illumina HiSeq 3000. The study's own analysis went as follows. CutAdapt was used to remove raw reads lacking the multiplex PCR primer sequences. High-quality paired reads were merged into contigs with PEAR. By alignment to reference sequences, MiXCR assigned TRB V, D and J gene segments to each contig. To remove sequencing errors, CDR3 sequences were clustered according to base quality and sequence similarity. Shannon entropy, normalized by the natural log of the productive TCR sequence number, served as the measure of diversity. To get clonality, Shannon entropy was divided by the natural log of the number of unique clonotypes, and that result was subtracted from one. Progression-free survival cut-offs for repertoire metrics were chosen using the Youden index of ROC curves, with analyses run in R 3.5.3. TCRdb itself trimmed the public reads at Q25 with fastp, ran MiXCR and retained productive beta chains. All rows with the same CDR3 protein become a single entry with the most common DNA and genes. The authors' filters were not applied to this entry. Counted in this sample were 8,500 or so distinct CDR3 sequences; approximately 60% of them appeared once. The ten largest clonotypes hold 20% of the sample.

This clonotype was picked up many times. No antigen is known for it. Base qualities were left out, and no much larger clone turns up one base away. CDR1 and CDR2 are drawn from the germline V gene: LGHNA, YNFKEQ. The CDR3 starts with the cysteine, ends with the phenylalanine, and has 16 residues. Only CDR3 DNA remains: 48 bases, in frame from the first base. V is cut by 5 bases and J by 1 base, and the space between the germline ends is 17 bases. The sequencing used PBMCs, collected before or after stereotactic body radiation therapy (not recorded which). The V gene is TRBV4-2 and the J gene is TRBJ1-1, with TRBD1 tentatively as D gene (6 bases match). The receptor's source is a donor older than 45 with non-small cell lung cancer. The nucleotides read TGTGCCAGCAGCGAGGGGGGGGGCAGGGCGAACACTGAAGCTTTCTTT. This codes for CASSEGGGRANTEAFF.